Listed below are T cell receptor beta chains from one sample, sequenced in a study of early T cells in non-severe SARS-CoV-2 infection. TCRdb re-analysed the 5' RACE reads in MiXCR, keeping a single row per CDR3 protein. The sample holds 100,000 to 140,000 distinct CDR3 sequences; 11% are singletons and the top ten take approximately 6.9%. Sequencing used whole blood. The receptors originated from an adult who was a healthcare worker with PCR-confirmed SARS-CoV-2 infection or an uninfected control (not recorded which). Both conserved end residues are part of each CDR3. Each record gives: clone size, V gene, D gene, J gene, CDR3 protein, CDR3 DNA. The D gene is left open where the match is weak. Size is stated for part of the rows, as once, few or many counts, or as a class when the clone is expanded.

>many|TRBV3-1|TRBD2|TRBJ2-1
CASSQERLAGVEQFF
TGTGCCAGCAGCCAAGAGAGGCTAGCGGGAGTTGAGCAGTTCTTC
>few|TRBV28|-|TRBJ2-3
CASSFGYAVSGTDTQYF
TGTGCCAGCAGTTTCGGGTATGCGGTTAGCGGCACAGATACGCAGTATTTT
>-|TRBV4-3|-|TRBJ2-1
CASSQDSANGFSYNEQFF
TGCGCCAGCAGCCAAGATAGCGCCAATGGGTTCTCCTACAATGAGCAGTTCTTC
>many|TRBV5-1|-|TRBJ2-1
CASSEPDGVQFF
TGCGCCAGCAGCGAACCCGACGGGGTTCAGTTCTTC
>many|TRBV29-1|-|TRBJ2-7
CSVKRTGKDEQYF
TGCAGCGTTAAGCGCACAGGGAAGGACGAGCAGTACTTC
>few|TRBV7-2|-|TRBJ1-2
CASSPRGGSAWEGYTF
TGTGCCAGCAGCCCTAGGGGGGGTTCCGCTTGGGAGGGCTACACCTTC
>many|TRBV4-3|TRBD2|TRBJ2-7
CASSQDSSGSSYEQYF
TGCGCCAGCAGCCAAGATAGCAGCGGGAGCTCCTACGAGCAGTACTTC
>few|TRBV4-1|-|TRBJ2-3
CASSQVGRILSQYF
TGCGCCAGCAGCCAAGTTGGGAGGATCCTCTCGCAGTATTTT
>many|TRBV28|-|TRBJ2-7
CASSFGDPSRDEQYF
TGTGCCAGCAGTTTTGGCGACCCATCCCGGGACGAGCAGTACTTC
>few|TRBV3-1|-|TRBJ1-2
CASSQEPGSGYTF
TGTGCCAGCAGCCAAGAACCAGGCTCTGGCTACACCTTC
>-|TRBV5-4|TRBD1|TRBJ1-1
CASSHKDRTAEAFF
TGTGCCAGCAGTCACAAGGACAGGACCGCTGAAGCTTTCTTT
>-|TRBV5-4|TRBD1|TRBJ2-2
CASSFAGTGSVGELFF
TGTGCCAGCAGCTTCGCCGGGACAGGGTCCGTCGGGGAGCTGTTTTTT
>-|TRBV27|-|TRBJ1-2
CASTILALTNYGYTF
TGTGCCAGCACCATACTAGCTCTAACTAACTATGGCTACACCTTC
>few|TRBV20-1|-|TRBJ2-1
CSAQSGRLPYNEQFF
TGCAGTGCTCAAAGCGGGCGATTACCCTACAATGAGCAGTTCTTC
>few|TRBV2|-|TRBJ2-5
CASSQRSEETQYF
TGTGCCAGCAGCCAGCGGAGCGAAGAGACCCAGTACTTC
>-|TRBV6-5|-|TRBJ2-3
CASSPARLWGTDTQYF
TGTGCCAGCAGTCCCGCCCGGCTATGGGGCACAGATACGCAGTATTTT
>-|TRBV3-1|-|TRBJ2-3
CASSPRARSGEDTQYF
TGTGCCAGCAGCCCCCGTGCACGATCGGGAGAGGATACGCAGTATTTT
>few|TRBV20-1|TRBD2|TRBJ2-1
CSAKRGASGVNEQFF
TGCAGTGCTAAACGCGGGGCTAGCGGGGTCAATGAGCAGTTCTTC
>few|TRBV6-5|TRBD2|TRBJ2-1
CASSYGLADLNEQFF
TGTGCCAGCAGTTACGGACTAGCGGACCTCAATGAGCAGTTCTTC
>many|TRBV3-1|TRBD2|TRBJ2-7
CASSPPSSGRGEQYF
TGTGCCAGCAGCCCCCCCTCTAGCGGGAGGGGGGAGCAGTACTTC
>few|TRBV12-3/TRBV12-4|-|TRBJ2-2
CASTPWGSSTGELFF
TGTGCCAGCACCCCTTGGGGCTCCAGCACCGGGGAGCTGTTTTTT
>many|TRBV12-3/TRBV12-4|-|TRBJ1-4
CASSLTRGKLFF
TGTGCCAGCAGTTTGACCAGAGGAAAACTGTTTTTT
>few|TRBV6-2/TRBV6-3|TRBD1|TRBJ2-1
CASSLQTGTSYNEQFF
TGTGCCAGCAGTCTACAGACAGGGACCAGTTACAATGAGCAGTTCTTC
>-|TRBV20-1|TRBD2|TRBJ2-3
CSACRRASGSSWNTQYF
TGCAGTGCTTGCAGAAGGGCTAGCGGGAGTTCATGGAATACGCAGTATTTT
>few|TRBV12-3/TRBV12-4|-|TRBJ2-2
CASSLALGGELFF
TGTGCCAGCAGTTTAGCGCTGGGCGGGGAGCTGTTTTTT
>few|TRBV7-9|-|TRBJ2-7
CASSSPSNGVGEQYF
TGTGCCAGCAGCTCCCCGTCGAACGGGGTTGGGGAGCAGTACTTC
>once|TRBV11-2|-|TRBJ2-2
CASSLDLSRFGELFF
TGTGCCAGCAGCTTAGACCTGAGTCGTTTCGGGGAGCTGTTTTTT
>many|TRBV27|TRBD1|TRBJ1-1
CASSPHPQGAWSTEAFF
TGTGCCAGCAGTCCTCACCCGCAGGGGGCGTGGAGCACTGAAGCTTTCTTT
>many|TRBV28|-|TRBJ2-3
CASSLPAGSGTDTQYF
TGTGCCAGCAGCTTGCCCGCAGGTAGCGGCACAGATACGCAGTATTTT
>many|TRBV20-1|-|TRBJ2-3
CSATGTSTDTQYF
TGCAGTGCTACGGGGACCAGCACAGATACGCAGTATTTT
>few|TRBV25-1|-|TRBJ2-1
CASSRGTHNEQFF
TGTGCCAGCAGTAGGGGGACACACAATGAGCAGTTCTTC
>-|TRBV18|-|TRBJ2-3
CASSPRTLGGTDTQYF
TGTGCCAGCTCACCACGGACCCTAGGCGGTACGGATACGCAGTATTTT
>many|TRBV9|TRBD1|TRBJ1-2
CASSAGTGPYGYTF
TGTGCCAGCAGCGCCGGGACAGGTCCCTATGGCTACACCTTC
>few|TRBV10-3|-|TRBJ1-1
CAISEGGEAFF
TGTGCCATCAGTGAGGGGGGGGAAGCTTTCTTT
>many|TRBV7-9|TRBD2|TRBJ2-7
CASSSRGVGEQYF
TGTGCCAGCAGCTCTCGGGGGGTAGGAGAGCAGTACTTC
>few|TRBV4-3|-|TRBJ2-2
CASSPGGGDGNGELFF
TGCGCCAGCAGCCCCGGCGGTGGAGACGGGAACGGGGAGCTGTTTTTT
>many|TRBV15|-|TRBJ1-1
CATSSKVNTEAFF
TGTGCCACCAGCAGTAAAGTGAACACTGAAGCTTTCTTT
>-|TRBV5-4|TRBD1|TRBJ1-1
CASSQDRGIEAFF
TGTGCCAGCAGCCAGGACAGGGGAATTGAAGCTTTCTTT
>many|TRBV28|-|TRBJ1-2
CASSFYRGTDDGLMGYTF
TGTGCCAGCAGTTTTTACCGTGGGACGGACGACGGCCTAATGGGCTACACCTTC
>many|TRBV29-1|TRBD1|TRBJ1-4
CSVEEEDRGDEKLFF
TGCAGCGTTGAAGAAGAGGACAGGGGTGATGAAAAACTGTTTTTT